A single sample gave rise to the 25 T cell receptor beta chains below, sequenced in a study of OX40 agonist ivuxolimab in advanced cancers. This table comes from immunoSEQ multiplex PCR, and its TCRdb copy is limited to in-frame clones, with some not included. The profile shows tens of thousands of clones, 86% of them singletons. The sample consisted of CD4+ or CD8+ T cells sorted from blood, taken in a trial of the OX40 agonist ivuxolimab. These receptors were obtained from an adult with an advanced solid tumor such as melanoma, head and neck, liver or kidney cancer.

The V and J genes are TRBV19 and TRBJ1-2; the D gene is possibly TRBD1 (6 bases). V dropped 9 bases and J dropped 3 bases, with 11 bases sitting between them. The CDR3 covers 12 residues. From germline, CDR1 is LNHDA and CDR2 SQIVND (reference sequence). Here the CDR3 reads CASYRQDYGYTF. In DNA form, the CDR3 reads TGTGCCAGCTACAGACAGGACTATGGCTACACCTTC.

This clone was found once. This CDR3 is CASSFARNYGYTF. CDR3 bases: TGTGCCAGCAGCTTCGCCAGGAACTATGGCTACACCTTC. The rearrangement links TRBV13 to TRBJ1-2, with D unresolved. V gave up 3 bases and J gave up 2 bases, with 7 bases separating them. This CDR3 has 13 amino acids. Germline CDR1 and CDR2: PRHDT and FYEKMQ (reference sequence).

The chain recombines TRBV25-1 with TRBJ1-2; D unresolved. Germline lookup yields CDR1 MGHDK and CDR2 SYGVNS. Trimming left V 3 bases short and J 8 bases short, with 13 bases between. The CDR3 has 13 amino acids. The CDR3 nucleotides read TGTGCCAGCAGTGAGGCCGGGGATAGAGGCTACACCTTC. It translates to CASSEAGDRGYTF.

V usage is TRBV19 and J usage is TRBJ2-5; TRBD1 agrees at 11 bases. The CDR3 totals 14 residues. The ends lost 5 bases at V and 7 bases at J; junction bases unmatched: 6. Per the germline V gene, CDR1 is LNHDA and CDR2 is SQIVND (reference sequence). DNA of the CDR3: TGTGCCAGTAGTGCGGGGACAGGGGGGACGACCCAGTACTTC. Translating gives CASSAGTGGTTQYF. The full variable domain, rest sourced from reference TRBV19 and TRBJ2-5, is DGGITQSPKYLFRKEGQNVTLSCEQNLNHDAMYWYRQDPGQGLRLIYYSQIVNDFQKGDIAEGYSVSREKKESFPLTVTSAQKNPTAFYLCASSAGTGGTTQYFGPGTRLLVL.

The V gene is TRBV7-3, the J gene TRBJ2-5; the match to TRBD1 covers 8 bases. The DNA end is more similar to TRBJ2-7, so the J call may be wrong. CDR1 is SGHTA and CDR2 is FQGTGA in the germline V gene. This CDR3 comprises 13 residues. For the CDR3, the DNA is TGTGCCAGCAGCTTTACGACAGGGGACGAGCAGTACTTC. It is translated as CASSFTTGDEQYF.

The rearrangement uses TRBV18 and TRBJ2-1; 14 bases line up with TRBD2. Germline assignment: CDR1 KGHSH and CDR2 LQKENI. With V trimmed by 4 bases and J by 7 bases, 6 bases remained unmatched. There are 16 residues in the CDR3. The CDR3 DNA follows: TGTGCCAGCTCACTCAACCGACTAGCGGGGGGGAATGAGCAGTTCTTC. This sequence encodes CASSLNRLAGGNEQFF.

The CDR3 loop is CASSLGGAGSTDTQYF. The CDR3 DNA reads TGTGCCAGCAGCTTAGGGGGGGCCGGGAGCACAGATACGCAGTATTTT. The chain uses TRBV7-2 and TRBJ2-3, with D possibly being TRBD1 or TRBD2 (6 bases each). Per the germline V gene, CDR1 is SGHTA and CDR2 is FQGNSA. The CDR3 has 16 residues. Trimming pared 1 base from V and 0 bases from J, leaving 11 bases between. Full variable domain (remainder filled in from reference TRBV7-2 and TRBJ2-3): GAGVSQSPSNKVTEKGKDVELRCDPISGHTALYWYRQSLGQGLEFLIYFQGNSAPDKSGLPSDRFSAERTGGSVSTLTIQRTQQEDSAVYLCASSLGGAGSTDTQYFGPGTRLTVL.

This clone was seen a handful of times. The chain links TRBV6-5 to TRBJ1-1; 7 bases map to TRBD1. Trimming removed 1 base from V and 2 bases from J; junction bases left unmatched: 1. Germline values: CDR1 MNHEY, CDR2 SVGAGI. This CDR3 is 14 amino acids long. The CDR3 DNA reads as TGTGCCAGCAGTTACTACAGGGGCAACACTGAAGCTTTCTTT. Its protein product is CASSYYRGNTEAFF.

This chain connects TRBV7-9 to TRBJ2-5; the D is unclear. Trimming shortened V by 1 base and J by 6 bases, and 9 bases separated the two germline ends. CDR1 SEHNR and CDR2 FQNEAQ come from the germline V gene (reference sequence). The CDR3 length is 13 residues. The CDR3 DNA reads as TGTGCCAGCAGCTTAGGTTATACACAGACCCAGTACTTC. The encoded protein is CASSLGYTQTQYF.

The count of this clone is one. At one end the junction does not follow the germline gene, possibly because of a read error. The V and J genes are TRBV18 and TRBJ2-3, with 12 bases lining up with TRBD2. The CDR3 extends over 16 amino acids. The germline V gene has CDR1 KGHSH and CDR2 LQKENI. In DNA, the CDR3 is TGTGCCAGCTCACTGTCCCCGGGACTAGCGGGTTTGGATCGGAATTTT. It translates to CASSLSPGLAGLDRNF.

The V and J genes are TRBV11-2 and TRBJ1-6; D is unclear. V lost 5 bases and J lost 0, with 17 bases in between. The germline V gene has CDR1 SGHAT and CDR2 FQNNGV. The CDR3 runs to 18 residues. The CDR3 bases are TGTGCCAGCAGCCCAGCGCACGGCACTAGCTCCTATAATTCACCCCTCCACTTT. Its protein product is CASSPAHGTSSYNSPLHF.

The chain links TRBV29-1 to TRBJ2-1; D might be TRBD1 (5 bases). Trimming took off 4 bases at V and 0 bases at J, with 13 bases between the two ends. The CDR3 length is 15 residues. CDR1 and CDR2 (germline): SQVTM, ANQGSEA. CDR3 loop: CSVGQGPSSYNEQFF. The CDR3 bases are TGCAGCGTTGGGCAGGGCCCAAGCTCCTACAATGAGCAGTTCTTC.

This chain connects TRBV4-1 to TRBJ1-1; tentatively, D is TRBD1 (5 bases). The CDR3 contains 14 residues. V lost 4 bases, J lost 4 bases, and 13 bases lay in between. CDR1 MGHRA and CDR2 YSYEKL come from the germline V gene. The CDR3 region has the DNA TGCGCCAGCAGCCCGCAATGGGGGAGCACTGAAGCTTTCTTT. This sequence encodes CASSPQWGSTEAFF.

The V and J genes are TRBV28 and TRBJ2-1, with no clear D. Looked up from germline, CDR1 is MDHEN and CDR2 is SYDVKM. There are 12 residues in the CDR3. V gave up 6 bases and J gave up 7 bases, with 10 bases separating them. The CDR3 DNA reads as TGTGCCAGCAGCCTCAGAGAGAATGAGCAGTTCTTC. This encodes CASSLRENEQFF.

This clone was detected a few times. V is TRBV27 and J is TRBJ2-3; D is unresolved. The CDR3 totals 13 residues. Trimming stripped 2 bases from V and 6 bases from J, with 9 bases between. Germline CDR1 MNHEY, CDR2 SMNVEV (reference sequence). Written as DNA, the CDR3 is TGTGCCAGCAGTTTAAATTTGGGGGATACGCAGTATTTT. This codes for CASSLNLGDTQYF.

This clone was seen once. The rearrangement links TRBV29-1 to TRBJ1-5, with TRBD1 matching 7 bases. In germline, CDR1 is SQVTM, CDR2 ANQGSEA. V lost 6 bases, J lost 6 bases, and 14 bases stayed unmatched. This CDR3 is 15 amino acids long. The CDR3 spells CSVTGDGAAGQPQHF. The CDR3 DNA sequence: TGCAGCGTCACAGGGGATGGGGCTGCCGGTCAGCCCCAGCATTTT.

This chain links TRBV28 with TRBJ2-3, with D possibly TRBD2 on 6 matching bases. Per the germline V gene, CDR1 is MDHEN and CDR2 is SYDVKM. CDR3 length: 16 residues. Trimming left V 1 base short and J 2 bases short, with 13 bases between. For the CDR3, the DNA is TGTGCCAGCAGTTTATTGTCGGGGGATTTCACAGATACGCAGTATTTT. Residues: CASSLLSGDFTDTQYF.

The V gene is TRBV5-6, the J gene TRBJ1-1; D call uncertain. CDR3 length equals 17 residues. Germline values: CDR1 SGHDT, CDR2 YYEEEE. Trimming took off 4 bases at V and 2 bases at J, with 21 bases between the two ends. The CDR3 region has the DNA TGTGCCAGCAGCCCTGTTACCACACGGTTCCTCAACACTGAAGCTTTCTTT. This codes for CASSPVTTRFLNTEAFF.

The chain joins TRBV9 to TRBJ2-1, with TRBD2 matching 7 bases. CDR1 SGDLS and CDR2 YYNGEE come from the germline V gene. Trimming removed 0 bases from V and 4 bases from J; junction bases left unmatched: 10. The CDR3 length is 17 residues. The CDR3 reads CASSVGSLGGGYNEQFF. The CDR3 DNA reads as TGTGCCAGCAGCGTAGGCTCCCTTGGCGGGGGATACAATGAGCAGTTCTTC.

This chain connects TRBV5-1 to TRBJ2-7; 10 nucleotides line up with TRBD1. Germline values: CDR1 SGHRS, CDR2 YFSETQ. Trimming at V came to 4 bases and at J to 4 bases, leaving 8 bases not matched to a gene. The CDR3 consists of 15 residues. CDR3 coding DNA: TGCGCCAGCAGCGGACAGGGGGGTCGGACGTACGAGCAGTACTTC. This encodes CASSGQGGRTYEQYF.

The chain combines TRBV7-3 with TRBJ2-1; D is perhaps TRBD1 (6 bases). The CDR3 is 13 amino acids. Germline V lookup: CDR1 SGHTA, CDR2 FQGTGA. The ends were cut back, 5 bases at V and 4 bases at J, with 9 bases in the middle. The chain's CDR3 is CASSNGQYNEQFF. The CDR3 DNA follows: TGTGCCAGCAGCAATGGACAGTACAATGAGCAGTTCTTC.

This clone has a single count. The chain couples TRBV6-5 to TRBJ1-2; D gene uncertain. Germline CDR1 reads MNHEY; CDR2 reads SVGAGI. CDR3 size: 11 residues. The V gene lost 7 bases and the J gene lost 5 bases, with 8 bases spanning the gap. CDR3 loop: CASTLGYGYTF. The DNA for the CDR3 is TGTGCCAGCACTTTGGGTTATGGCTACACCTTC.

This clone was picked up one time. V gene TRBV27 combines with J gene TRBJ2-1, with TRBD2 identical over 12 bases. The CDR3 has 16 amino acids. The germline V gene encodes CDR1 MNHEY and CDR2 SMNVEV (reference sequence). Trimming at V came to 2 bases and at J to 7 bases, leaving 6 bases not matched to a gene. The CDR3: CASSLLAGGPSNEQFF. CDR3 DNA sequence: TGTGCCAGCAGTTTACTAGCGGGGGGGCCGAGTAATGAGCAGTTCTTC.

The CDR3 is CASSDRTIQETQYF. In DNA, the CDR3 is TGTGCCAGCAGCGACAGGACGATTCAAGAGACCCAGTACTTC. The chain joins TRBV7-2 to TRBJ2-5; D possibly corresponds to TRBD1 (6 bases). Germline V gives CDR1 SGHTA, CDR2 FQGNSA. V shed 5 bases and J shed 2 bases, with 12 bases lying between them. The CDR3 sequence is 14 residues long.

This rearrangement joins TRBV9 to TRBJ2-5, with TRBD2 as a possible D gene (5 bases). Germline values: CDR1 SGDLS, CDR2 YYNGEE. CDR3 length: 13 residues. V was clipped by 2 bases and J by 0 bases, with 5 bases between them. The CDR3 DNA reads as TGTGCCAGCAGCGTCGGGAACCAAGAGACCCAGTACTTC. Translation: CASSVGNQETQYF.